This is a list of T cell receptor beta chains from one sample in a study of CD8+ T cells in alopecia areata. The assay was immunoSEQ multiplex PCR, and TCRdb's table has in-frame clones only and misses some. The data hold some 130,000 clones, with about 50% observed a single time. Here the sequenced sample was CD8+ T cells sorted from blood, taken at week 0. The receptors derive from a human donor with alopecia areata. CDR3s include the opening cysteine and the closing phenylalanine or tryptophan. A D gene is named only where the DNA matches it firmly. Expanded clones are given a class, and other clones once, few, many or no size at all.

d_gene,j_gene,v_gene,abundance,CDR3nt,CDR3aa
.,TRBJ2-1,TRBV30,.,TGTGCCTGGATCCCAGGGACTGCCGTCTACAATGAGCAGTTCTTC,CAWIPGTAVYNEQFF
.,TRBJ2-7,TRBV30,.,TGTGCCTGGAGTTACTCGGCCGACGGGGAGCAGTACTTC,CAWSYSADGEQYF
TRBD2,TRBJ2-5,TRBV5-1,.,TGCGCCAGCAGCTTGGAGGACCTTCGCGGGGGGGCCACGGAGACCCAGTACTTC,CASSLEDLRGGATETQYF
TRBD1,TRBJ1-5,TRBV5-8,few,TGTGCCAGCAGCGACGACAGGGGGCCGGGGCAGCCCCAGCATTTT,CASSDDRGPGQPQHF
.,TRBJ2-4,TRBV13,few,TGTGCCAGCAGCTTAGTTGGGGCGCAGGCCAAAAACATTCAGTACTTC,CASSLVGAQAKNIQYF
.,TRBJ2-5,TRBV29-1,.,TGCAGCGTTGGGGCGAGGGGCAGACCCAGGGAGACCCAGTACTTC,CSVGARGRPRETQYF
.,TRBJ1-5,TRBV27,.,TGTGCCAGCGCGAAGGAACAGGGCAGTCAGCCCCAGCATTTT,CASAKEQGSQPQHF
.,TRBJ2-4,TRBV29-1,.,TGCAGCGTTGAGGGGGGTGTCCTCGCCAAAAACATTCAGTACTTC,CSVEGGVLAKNIQYF
.,TRBJ1-5,TRBV11-2,.,TGTGCCAGCAGCTTAGTACAGGTTGGTCAGCCCCAGCATTTT,CASSLVQVGQPQHF
.,TRBJ2-5,TRBV6-5,few,TGTGCCAGCAGTCTGGGACGTGAGGAGGAGACCCAGTACTTC,CASSLGREEETQYF
.,TRBJ1-4,TRBV5-1,few,TGCGCCAGCAGCCTGGAGTACCTTGGGGAAAAACTGTTTTTT,CASSLEYLGEKLFF
.,TRBJ1-1,TRBV4-2,.,TGTGCCAGCAGCCAAAGTACTTGGACGGAAGCCATGAACACTGAAGCTTTCTTT,CASSQSTWTEAMNTEAFF
.,TRBJ1-2,TRBV30,.,TGTGCCTCCATTACTACCATCAACTATGGCTACACCTTC,CASITTINYGYTF
TRBD1,TRBJ2-7,TRBV5-1,many,TGCGCCAGCAGCCAGGGACAGGGGAAGTACGAGCAGTACTTC,CASSQGQGKYEQYF
.,TRBJ2-7,TRBV13,.,TGTGCCAGCAGCCTCAGGAACTCCTACGAGCAGTACTTC,CASSLRNSYEQYF
TRBD2,TRBJ2-1,TRBV30,.,TGTGCCTGGACCCATTTAGCGGGGGGGCCCTTGAATGAGCAGTTCTTC,CAWTHLAGGPLNEQFF
.,TRBJ2-3,TRBV10-3,few,TGTGCCAGCAGTTTTGTGGCAGCTAGCACAGATACGCAGTATTTT,CASSFVAASTDTQYF
.,TRBJ2-4,TRBV7-2,.,TGTGCCAGCAGCTCGGACATTACAGGTGTAGCCAAAAACATTCAGTACTTC,CASSSDITGVAKNIQYF
.,TRBJ2-3,TRBV9,.,TGTGCCAGCAGCGTGTCGGGACGCACAGATACGCAGTATTTT,CASSVSGRTDTQYF
TRBD2,TRBJ2-7,TRBV5-1,.,TGCGCCAGCAGCTTCCAGGGCGGGGGGTCCTACGAGCAGTACTTC,CASSFQGGGSYEQYF
TRBD2,TRBJ2-3,TRBV30,.,TGTGCCTGGAGTTTCTCTAGCGGGGGGGCTGCAGATACGCAGTATTTT,CAWSFSSGGAADTQYF
TRBD1,TRBJ1-2,TRBV5-1,.,TGCGCCAGCAGGTTTCCGGGACAGGCGATCTATGGCTACACCTTC,CASRFPGQAIYGYTF
.,TRBJ1-2,TRBV5-1,.,TGCGCCAGCAGCGAATGGGGGAATGGCTACACCTTC,CASSEWGNGYTF
.,TRBJ1-2,TRBV29-1,few,TGCAGCGTTGACCCCTATGGCTACACCTTC,CSVDPYGYTF
.,TRBJ1-2,TRBV18,.,TGTGCCAGCTCACCAGAGCGGGGAGATCCAACTGATGGCTACACCTTC,CASSPERGDPTDGYTF
.,TRBJ2-7,TRBV29-1,.,TGCAGCGGACAGGGAGGTAACGAGCAGTACTTC,CSGQGGNEQYF
.,TRBJ2-3,TRBV5-1,.,TGCGCCAGCAGCAAACTCCGGGGTACGACCACAGATACGCAGTATTTT,CASSKLRGTTTDTQYF
.,TRBJ2-5,TRBV5-5,.,TGTGCCAGCAGCCCCCGGACACCACAAGAGACCCAGTACTTC,CASSPRTPQETQYF
.,TRBJ2-7,TRBV25-1,.,TGTGCCAGCAGTGAACCAGTTTTTGACGAGCAGTACTTC,CASSEPVFDEQYF
TRBD2,TRBJ2-1,TRBV12-5,.,TGTGCTAGTGGATCTCCGGGACTACGGAACAATGAGCAGTTCTTC,CASGSPGLRNNEQFF
.,TRBJ1-1,TRBV5-6,.,TGTGCCAGCAGCTTCTCGGCTGAAGCTTTCTTT,CASSFSAEAFF
.,TRBJ1-1,TRBV7-3,.,TGTGCCAGCAGCTCGTTCAAGGAGGGGAACACTGAAGCTTTCTTT,CASSSFKEGNTEAFF
.,TRBJ2-3,TRBV29-1,few,TGCAGCCTGGGCACAGATACGCAGTATTTT,CSLGTDTQYF
TRBD2,TRBJ2-3,TRBV27,few,TGTGCCAGCAGTCCCTGGACTAGCGGGGGGTCAGATACGCAGTATTTT,CASSPWTSGGSDTQYF
.,TRBJ2-7,TRBV27,.,TGTGCCAGCAGAACAGGGTTCGGCAACGAGCAGTACTTC,CASRTGFGNEQYF
.,TRBJ2-7,TRBV25-1,.,TGTGCCAGCAGTCACCCCCTGGGGGGCGTATCCTACGAGCAGTACTTC,CASSHPLGGVSYEQYF
.,TRBJ2-5,TRBV4-2,once,TGTGCCAGCAGCCAAGATGGAAGGGCACTCCAAGAGACCCAGTACTTC,CASSQDGRALQETQYF
.,TRBJ2-1,TRBV6-5,.,TGTGCCAGCAGCTTTAGTCGGGGTAGCTACAATGAGCAGTTCTTC,CASSFSRGSYNEQFF
.,TRBJ1-1,TRBV30,.,TGTGCCTGGAGTGTAGACCTGAACACTGAAGCTTTCTTT,CAWSVDLNTEAFF
.,TRBJ1-6,TRBV11-2,once,TGTGCCAGCAGCTTAGATCACACCGGGAACCATTCACCCCTCCACTTT,CASSLDHTGNHSPLHF
.,TRBJ1-6,TRBV27,.,TGTGCCAGCAGTTTATCGGCAGGGGAGGCTAATTCACCCCTCCACTTT,CASSLSAGEANSPLHF
.,TRBJ2-5,TRBV7-9,.,TGTGCCAGCAGCCAGTTTCAAGGGGGGTTTGGAGAGACCCAGTACTTC,CASSQFQGGFGETQYF
.,TRBJ1-5,TRBV19,few,TGTGCCAGTATCTCGGGGGATCAGCCCCAGCATTTT,CASISGDQPQHF
.,TRBJ1-5,TRBV7-9,few,TGTGCCAGCAGTTACGGGATCGAGAGCAATCAGCCCCAGCATTTT,CASSYGIESNQPQHF
.,TRBJ2-1,TRBV2,.,TGTGCCACCAGGGGCTCCGTAGACGATGAGCAGTTCTTC,CATRGSVDDEQFF
TRBD1,TRBJ2-2,TRBV5-4,.,TGTGCCAGCAGGGTAACAGGGGACACCGGGGAGCTGTTTTTT,CASRVTGDTGELFF
.,TRBJ2-1,TRBV19,few,TGTGCCAGTAGTATAGTTCCGGGGCAGAGTTACAATGAGCAGTTCTTC,CASSIVPGQSYNEQFF
TRBD1,TRBJ1-6,TRBV10-3,few,TGTGCCATCAGCGACAGGGACTCTACCTATAATTCACCCCTCCACTTT,CAISDRDSTYNSPLHF
.,TRBJ2-3,TRBV27,.,TGTGCCAGCAGCTCAGGGGCGTATACGCAGTATTTT,CASSSGAYTQYF
TRBD1,TRBJ2-5,TRBV6-5,.,TGTGCCAGCAGTTCGACAGGGGAAGAAGGGACCCAGTACTTC,CASSSTGEEGTQYF
TRBD2,TRBJ2-1,TRBV11-2,.,TGTGCCAGCAGCTACCTAGCGGGGGGGCATAATGAGCAGTTCTTC,CASSYLAGGHNEQFF
TRBD2,TRBJ2-7,TRBV4-3,many,TGCGCCAGCAGCCAAGAGCGGGGGGGGCGTCGGCAGTACTTC,CASSQERGGRRQYF
.,TRBJ1-1,TRBV13,few,TGTGCCAGCAGCTTAGGGGGAAGAACTGAAGCTTTCTTT,CASSLGGRTEAFF
.,TRBJ1-5,TRBV19,few,TGTGCCAGTAGTATCAGGGAAGCCAATCAGCCCCAGCATTTT,CASSIREANQPQHF
.,TRBJ2-5,TRBV10-2,.,TGCGCCAGCATGGGTCCTCAAGAGACCCAGTACTTC,CASMGPQETQYF
.,TRBJ2-5,TRBV4-3,.,TGCGCCAGCAGCCAACACTCCGAGGGGGGAGGAGAAACCCAGTACTTC,CASSQHSEGGGETQYF
TRBD1,TRBJ1-1,TRBV6-5,.,TGTGCCAGCAGTTACTCGCGGACAGGGTCAGCTTTCTTT,CASSYSRTGSAFF
TRBD1,TRBJ2-1,TRBV29-1,.,TGCAGCTCTTCCCCAGGGGGCTTGAGCTCCTACAATGAGCAGTTCTTC,CSSSPGGLSSYNEQFF